Shown below are 7 T cell receptor beta chains from a single sample sequenced in a study of cytomegalovirus exposure and HLA in healthy donors. Amplification used 60 Vbeta primers and 13 Jbeta primers. Only in-frame clones appear in the TCRdb table, and some are missing; sequencing was by immunoSEQ multiplex PCR. In the table there are about 120,000 clones, roughly 75% of which are singletons. The sample was PBMCs. Every receptor here comes from a young man in good health and CMV-seropositive.

This clone was detected once. In DNA, the CDR3 is TGTGCCACCCGGGCGGGGACTGAAGCTTTCTTT. Encoded protein: CATRAGTEAFF. The chain links TRBV19 to TRBJ1-1; D is unresolved. The CDR3 spans 11 residues. Trimming cost V 10 bases and J 5 bases, with 11 bases left between them. Germline CDR1 LNHDA, CDR2 SQIVND (reference sequence).

The rearrangement joins TRBV27 to TRBJ2-3, with D perhaps TRBD1 (6 bases). Germline CDR1 and CDR2: MNHEY and SMNVEV (reference sequence). This CDR3 has 16 amino acids. Trimming took off 2 bases at V and 0 bases at J, with 12 bases between the two ends. CDR3 coding DNA: TGTGCCAGCAGTTTAATAGGTGGACAGAGCACAGATACGCAGTATTTT. Protein sequence: CASSLIGGQSTDTQYF.

The chain couples TRBV5-1 to TRBJ2-7, with D uncertain. The CDR3 has 14 amino acids. V was clipped by 1 base and J by 0 bases, with 8 bases between them. CDR1 and CDR2 from the germline V gene are SGHRS and YFSETQ. CDR3 region: CASSLQVSSYEQYF. For the CDR3, the DNA is TGCGCCAGCAGCTTGCAGGTGAGCTCCTACGAGCAGTACTTC.

The chain uses TRBV29-1 and TRBJ2-7, with TRBD2 matching over 7 bases. Trimming took 3 bases from V and 6 from J; bases not matched to a gene: 5. CDR1 is SQVTM and CDR2 is ANQGSEA in the germline V gene. The CDR3 covers 12 residues. The CDR3: CSVELPSGEQYF. For the CDR3, the DNA is TGCAGCGTTGAGTTGCCTAGCGGCGAGCAGTACTTC.

Here the CDR3 reads CASSQADRDEAFF. CDR3 nucleotides: TGTGCCAGCAGCCAGGCGGACAGGGATGAAGCTTTCTTT. The V and J genes are TRBV7-2 and TRBJ1-1, with 8 bases matching TRBD1. Germline loops: CDR1 SGHTA, CDR2 FQGNSA. The CDR3 contains 13 residues. Germline trimming cut 5 bases from V and 7 bases from J; bases unmatched to any gene: 6. Full variable domain (outside the CDR3, taken from reference TRBV7-2 and TRBJ1-1): GAGVSQSPSNKVTEKGKDVELRCDPISGHTALYWYRQSLGQGLEFLIYFQGNSAPDKSGLPSDRFSAERTGGSVSTLTIQRTQQEDSAVYLCASSQADRDEAFFGQGTRLTVV.

The CDR3 sequence: CASSPSGTYQPQHF. The CDR3 DNA reads TGTGCCAGCAGCCCCAGCGGCACTTATCAGCCCCAGCATTTT. The V and J genes are TRBV7-9 and TRBJ1-5, with D unresolved. Germline V gene data show CDR1 as SEHNR and CDR2 as FQNEAQ (reference sequence). Trimming cost V 5 bases and J 5 bases, with 13 bases left between them. The CDR3 is made up of 14 amino acids.

The chain combines TRBV18 with TRBJ1-1; 7 nucleotides line up with TRBD1. Trimming at V came to 8 bases and at J to 1 base, leaving 7 bases not matched to a gene. This CDR3 spans 14 amino acids. Germline loops: CDR1 KGHSH, CDR2 LQKENI. The CDR3 bases are TGTGCCAGCGCAGGACAGGCGAGGAACACTGAAGCTTTCTTT. This translates into CASAGQARNTEAFF.